These 23 T cell receptor beta chains came from one sample sequenced in a study of shared clonotypes between healthy human individuals. Some clones are missing from TCRdb's copy, which holds only in-frame ones; the method was immunoSEQ multiplex PCR. The table has about 530,000 clones, 75% to 80% seen once. Material: PBMCs. These receptors all stem from a woman aged 40 to 49 in good health. Some clones in this sample may be carry-over from other donors' samples.

This chain links TRBV5-5 with TRBJ2-7; D unclear. The V gene's germline CDR1 is SGHKS and CDR2 YYEKEE (reference sequence). CDR3 length: 16 residues. The ends were cut back, 4 bases at V and 1 base at J, with 18 bases in the middle. CDR3 nucleotides: TGTGCCAGCAGCCCCCAAGAGGACCGACGGTCCTACGAGCAGTACTTC. Translation: CASSPQEDRRSYEQYF.

The chain recombines TRBV6-4 with TRBJ1-1, with 7 bases lining up with TRBD1. Germline V CDR1 and CDR2: MRHNA, SNTAGT. This CDR3 comprises 14 residues. The V segment lost 5 bases and the J segment 0 bases; nucleotides outside the gene matches: 3. CDR3 amino acids: CASSRDSLNTEAFF. In DNA, the CDR3 is TGTGCCAGCAGTCGGGACAGCTTGAACACTGAAGCTTTCTTT.

J is TRBJ2-7 and V is TRBV28, with D perhaps matching TRBD2 (6 bases). This CDR3 is built from 14 residues. CDR1 is MDHEN, CDR2 SYDVKM, per germline. V lost 3 bases, J lost 4 bases, and 13 bases lay in between. CDR3 protein: CASSLEGIWYEQYF. The CDR3 DNA is TGTGCCAGCAGTTTGGAGGGTATATGGTACGAGCAGTACTTC.

Concerning this clone itself: A much larger clonotype is one base distant, so this may be a read error. This chain joins TRBV9 and TRBJ1-2, with TRBD1 identical over 7 bases. CDR1 is SGDLS, CDR2 YYNGEE, per germline. The CDR3 runs 13 residues. CDR3 DNA sequence: TGTGGCAGCAGGGGGACGGCGGTCTATGGCTACACCTTC. This translates into CGSRGTAVYGYTF.

Written as DNA, the CDR3 is TGTGCCAGCGGGCGGGACAGGCCCTACGAGCAGTACTTC. This gives the protein CASGRDRPYEQYF. This chain joins TRBV6-5 and TRBJ2-7; 8 bases fit TRBD1. J gave up 2 bases and V 8 bases, and 5 bases lay outside the gene matches. The germline V gene encodes CDR1 MNHEY and CDR2 SVGAGI. The CDR3 totals 13 residues.

In this sample, this clone turned up a few times. The gene calls are TRBV19 and TRBJ2-1, with a weak D call TRBD2 (5 bases). Trimming took off 5 bases at V and 5 bases at J, with 19 bases between the two ends. The CDR3 loop spans 16 amino acids. Germline loops: CDR1 LNHDA, CDR2 SQIVND (reference sequence). The CDR3 loop is CASSYSRSGKHNEQFF. CDR3 nucleotide sequence: TGTGCCAGTAGTTATTCCAGGAGCGGCAAGCACAATGAGCAGTTCTTC.

This sequence joins TRBV7-8 and TRBJ1-3; 11 bases agree with TRBD1. V was clipped by 5 bases and J by 4 bases; unmatched bases: 13. This CDR3 is 18 amino acids long. Germline lookup yields CDR1 SGHVS and CDR2 FQNEAQ. The CDR3 region is CASSVLPGQGVFGNTIYF. CDR3 DNA sequence: TGTGCCAGCAGCGTCCTTCCGGGACAGGGGGTTTTCGGAAACACCATATATTTT.

This rearrangement joins TRBV7-9 to TRBJ2-3; either TRBD1 or TRBD2 may supply D (5 bases each). The CDR3 is 15 residues long. The germline gives CDR1 SEHNR, CDR2 FQNEAQ (reference sequence). The V end lost 2 bases, the J end lost 6 bases, and 15 bases lay between the germline ends. The CDR3 spells CASSLRDHVRDTQYF. DNA of the CDR3: TGTGCCAGCAGCTTACGGGACCATGTCAGGGATACGCAGTATTTT.

Written as DNA, the CDR3 is TGTGCCAGCAGTCCATCCAACTTCGCCCCTAGCACAGATACGCAGTATTTT. It codes for CASSPSNFAPSTDTQYF. The chain carries TRBV28 and TRBJ2-3; D is uncertain. This CDR3 comprises 17 residues. Germline CDR1 and CDR2: MDHEN and SYDVKM. V lost 5 bases, J lost 0 bases, and 18 bases lay in between.

The chain employs TRBV27 and TRBJ2-1, with D tentatively TRBD2 (6 bases). The length of the CDR3 is 15 residues. Germline CDR1 is MNHEY and CDR2 is SMNVEV (reference sequence). With 5 bases removed from V and 0 bases from J, the gap between germline ends came to 11 bases. Here the CDR3 reads CASSLARSSYNEQFF. CDR3 DNA sequence: TGTGCCAGCAGTCTAGCGCGAAGCTCCTACAATGAGCAGTTCTTC.

The rearrangement joins TRBV9 to TRBJ2-3; D possibly corresponds to TRBD2 (7 bases). V was clipped by 0 bases and J by 3 bases, with 14 bases between them. The germline CDR1 and CDR2 sequences are SGDLS and YYNGEE. CDR3 length: 16 amino acids. CDR3 sequence (DNA): TGTGCCAGCAGCGTAGCTGCGGGGGCCGGGACAGATACGCAGTATTTT. Amino acid sequence: CASSVAAGAGTDTQYF.

This chain links TRBV29-1 with TRBJ1-1, with D hard to call. Germline CDR1 reads SQVTM; CDR2 reads ANQGSEA. The CDR3 is made up of 13 amino acids. Trimming removed 5 bases at V and 0 bases at J, with 10 bases between. In DNA, the CDR3 is TGCAGCGTTAGATGGGAAATGAACACTGAAGCTTTCTTT. Translating it yields CSVRWEMNTEAFF.

This clone has a handful of counts. V gene TRBV7-8 combines with J gene TRBJ1-5, with 9 bases that match TRBD1. Germline CDR1 and CDR2: SGHVS and FQNEAQ. V shed 4 bases, J shed 0 bases, and the junction held 4 bases outside the gene matches. The CDR3 extends over 16 amino acids. DNA of the CDR3: TGTGCCAGCAGCTCAGGGACAGGGCTTAGCAATCAGCCCCAGCATTTT. Translating gives CASSSGTGLSNQPQHF. The whole variable domain, filled in from reference TRBV7-8 and TRBJ1-5, reads GAGVSQSPRYKVAKRGQDVALRCDPISGHVSLFWYQQALGQGPEFLTYFQNEAQLDKSGLPSDRFFAERPEGSVSTLKIQRTQQEDSAVYLCASSSGTGLSNQPQHFGDGTRLSIL.

The V and J genes are TRBV19 and TRBJ2-3; D uncertain. V gave up 3 bases and J gave up 0 bases, with 7 bases separating them. From germline, CDR1 is LNHDA and CDR2 SQIVND (reference sequence). The CDR3 extends over 14 amino acids. CDR3 sequence reads: CASSIRFSTDTQYF. CDR3 coding DNA: TGTGCCAGTAGTATCAGATTTAGCACAGATACGCAGTATTTT.

The gene calls are TRBV7-8 and TRBJ2-6; the match to TRBD2 covers 7 bases. V trimming: 8 bases; J trimming: 10 bases; junction bases outside the gene matches: 8. The CDR3 runs 13 residues. The germline V gene encodes CDR1 SGHVS and CDR2 FQNEAQ. CDR3 in DNA: TGTGCCAGCTCCGGACTAGGGTTTAACGTCCTGACTTTC. It is translated as CASSGLGFNVLTF.

This clone came up a few times. The chain couples TRBV6-1 to TRBJ1-5; tentatively, D is TRBD1 (6 bases). Trimming left V 1 base short and J 5 bases short, with 15 bases between. In germline, CDR1 is MNHNS, CDR2 SASEGT. The CDR3 runs 16 residues. The CDR3 region has the DNA TGTGCCAGCAGTGAAGATGGGGGGGCCCGACATCAGCCCCAGCATTTT. It encodes CASSEDGGARHQPQHF.

V is TRBV7-3 and J is TRBJ2-3; 10 nucleotides line up with TRBD2. The CDR3 extends over 16 amino acids. The V gene end was trimmed by 5 bases and the J gene end by 2 bases; junction bases not matched to a gene: 7. In germline, CDR1 is SGHTA, CDR2 FQGTGA. This CDR3 is CASSTGLAEDTDTQYF. CDR3 sequence (DNA): TGTGCCAGCAGCACCGGACTAGCGGAAGACACAGATACGCAGTATTTT.

This clone was counted only a few times. The genes are TRBV2 and TRBJ2-7, with TRBD1 matching over 12 bases. The CDR3 is 14 amino acids. Germline loops: CDR1 SNHLY, CDR2 FYNNEI. Germline trimming cut 4 bases from V and 5 bases from J; bases unmatched to any gene: 3. CDR3 protein: CASSAGTGGHEQYF. The CDR3 bases are TGTGCCAGCAGTGCCGGGACAGGGGGCCACGAGCAGTACTTC.

The gene calls are TRBV15 and TRBJ2-1; 8 bases are shared with TRBD2. V lost 4 bases, J lost 4 bases, and 6 bases stayed unmatched. This CDR3 has 15 amino acids. Germline V gene data show CDR1 as LNHNV and CDR2 as YYDKDF (reference sequence). Here the CDR3 DNA reads TGTGCCACCAGCACCAGCGGGAGTGGGTACAATGAGCAGTTCTTC. Translated, it gives CATSTSGSGYNEQFF. The whole variable domain, filled in from reference TRBV15 and TRBJ2-1, reads DAMVIQNPRYQVTQFGKPVTLSCSQTLNHNVMYWYQQKSSQAPKLLFHYYDKDFNNEADTPDNFQSRRPNTSFCFLDIRSPGLGDTAMYLCATSTSGSGYNEQFFGPGTRLTVL.

This clone was recorded only once. CDR3 loop: CAGQRGSNYGYTF. The CDR3, as DNA: TGTGCCGGCCAACGGGGCAGTAACTATGGCTACACCTTC. The chain carries TRBV6-1 and TRBJ1-2; possibly TRBD1 for D (5 bases). The CDR3 extends over 13 amino acids. Trimming left V 11 bases short and J 1 base short, with 14 bases between. In germline, CDR1 is MNHNS, CDR2 SASEGT.

CDR3 loop: CASSPTSFSGYTF. The CDR3, as DNA: TGTGCCAGCAGCCCGACCAGTTTCTCGGGCTACACCTTC. The V and J genes are TRBV6-5 and TRBJ1-2; no clear D gene. CDR3 length: 13 residues. V lost 6 bases and J lost 8, with 16 bases in between. CDR1 and CDR2 (germline): MNHEY, SVGAGI.

The V call is TRBV19, the J call TRBJ2-1, with D hard to call. Per the germline V gene, CDR1 is LNHDA and CDR2 is SQIVND (reference sequence). The CDR3 is made up of 15 amino acids. Trimming cost V 7 bases and J 1 base, with 14 bases left between them. The CDR3 DNA follows: TGTGCCAGTAAGTTAATCCACCCTTCCTACAATGAGCAGTTCTTC. It translates to CASKLIHPSYNEQFF.

Note on this clone: A much larger clone differs by one base, so this may be a read error. Other DNA sequences from this sample encode an identical CDR3 as well. This chain connects TRBV30 to TRBJ1-2; D perhaps matches TRBD1 (5 bases). The CDR3 sequence is 11 residues long. The germline gives CDR1 GTSNPN, CDR2 SVGIG (reference sequence). The CDR3 bases are TGTGCCTGGAGTCAGGGATCCGGCTACACCTTT. The encoded protein is CAWSQGSGYTF.